This entry features one TCR beta chain sequence. This entry comes from a study of OX40 agonist ivuxolimab in advanced cancers. On the study more broadly: Partial responses were seen in three patients, one with hepatocellular carcinoma and two with cutaneous melanoma.

Clones were sequenced by immunoSEQ multiplex PCR, and TCRdb holds only the in-frame ones, with some missing. Of about 100,000 clones listed, around 91% were seen once; the top ten hold around 0.16%. The CDR3 has 12 amino acids. Trimming took off 7 bases at V and 4 bases at J, with 13 bases between the two ends. Germline V gene lookup returns CDR1 SQVTM and CDR2 ANQGSEA. The TCR sequence derives from an adult with an advanced solid tumor such as melanoma, head and neck, liver or kidney cancer. The chain uses TRBV29-1 and TRBJ2-5; D may be TRBD1 or TRBD2 (6 bases each). Sample: CD4+ or CD8+ T cells sorted from blood, taken in a trial of the OX40 agonist ivuxolimab. The CDR3 spells CSAGPGAETQYF. In DNA, the CDR3 is TGCAGCGCCGGCCCGGGGGCAGAGACCCAGTACTTC.